This TCR beta chain came from a study of T cell repertoires in cytomegalovirus infection (dated by TCRdb to between 2018 and 2021). Describing the broader study: Because public TCR beta signatures pointed to carriage of CMV infection together with the matching HLA type, the HLA type of each donor mattered for the analysis.

This clonotype was seen ten or more times. Its binding antigen is unknown. Per-base qualities were not stored, and no clone one base away is much larger. Overall study outcomes, separate from this receptor: The ex vivo response was dominated by HLA-C-restricted CMV-specific TCR beta clonotypes, which also provided the single most frequent clonotype in two of eight donors. Carriers of CMV infection plus the relevant HLA type were discriminated by the cumulative frequency of public TCR beta family members in the study cohort and in an independent roughly 350-donor cohort.

Sequencing instrument: Illumina HiSeq 1500. Through fastp at Q25 and MiXCR, TCRdb rebuilt clones from the public reads, retaining in-frame beta chains. All rows with the same CDR3 protein become a single entry with the most common DNA and genes. The sample records 150,000 to 200,000 distinct CDR3 sequences, 7.5% to 10% of which are singletons. The top ten hold approximately 4.2% of the sample. The CDR3 contains 15 residues, cysteine and phenylalanine counted. The kept DNA is CDR3 alone, 45 bases in frame from the first base. CDR1 and CDR2, looked up from the germline V gene, are SGHTA and FQGNSA. The germline ends are 18 bases apart after V is trimmed by 6 bases and J by 4 bases.

This receptor chain uses TRBV7-2 and TRBJ1-2; the D gene is possibly TRBD1, with 5 bases matching. Source material: PBMCs. This clonotype was obtained from a human donor in good health (CMV status not recorded). Some clones in this sample may be carry-over from other donors' samples. This receptor has the CDR3 CASRDSGRAIYGYTF. The sequenced DNA is TGTGCCAGCAGAGATTCAGGGAGGGCTATCTATGGCTACACCTTC.